The entry below gives a single TCR beta chain sequence along with its context. The V and J ends lost 0 bases and 5 bases respectively, with 17 bases between them. The CDR3 has 16 residues. Germline CDR1 reads SGHTS; CDR2 reads YDEGEE. Per the original data handling: Cell counts per sample came from amplifying reference gene primers. Profiled with immunoSEQ multiplex PCR; TCRdb holds only in-frame clones, not every one. Clone size and the V and J calls come from that table; the DNA yielded D and trimming. The data show about 52,000 clones, around 90% seen once. These data originate in a study of blood T cell repertoires in COVID-19. As for the study in general: From the United States, Italy and Spain came samples of acute and convalescent COVID-19. Sources were T cells, B-cell-depleted T cells, or PBMCs; the material itself was cDNA or gDNA.

The sample taken for sequencing was peripheral blood. This chain joins TRBV5-8 and TRBJ1-2; D may be TRBD1 (5 bases). This sequence was found in a human donor in a cohort sampled during active COVID-19. The chain's CDR3 is CASSLGTRSDGYGYTF. CDR3 DNA: TGTGCCAGCAGCTTGGGGACAAGGTCCGATGGTTATGGCTACACCTTC. Full variable domain (rest looked up from reference TRBV5-8 and TRBJ1-2): EAGVTQSPTHLIKTRGQQATLRCSPISGHTSVYWYQQALGLGLQFLLWYDEGEERNRGNFPPRFSGRQFPNYSSELNVNALELEDSALYLCASSLGTRSDGYGYTFGSGTRLTVV.